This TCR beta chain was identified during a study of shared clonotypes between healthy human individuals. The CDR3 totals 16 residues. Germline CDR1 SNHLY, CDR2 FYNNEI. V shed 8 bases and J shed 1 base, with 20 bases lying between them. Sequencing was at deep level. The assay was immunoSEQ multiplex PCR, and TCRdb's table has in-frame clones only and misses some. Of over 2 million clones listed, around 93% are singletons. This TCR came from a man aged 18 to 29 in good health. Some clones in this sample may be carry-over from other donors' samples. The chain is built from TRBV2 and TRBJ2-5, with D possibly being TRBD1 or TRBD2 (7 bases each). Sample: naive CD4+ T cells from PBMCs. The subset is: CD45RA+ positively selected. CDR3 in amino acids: CASGGGTGDLQETQYF. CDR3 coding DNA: TGTGCCAGCGGGGGGGGAACAGGGGACCTCCAAGAGACCCAGTACTTC.